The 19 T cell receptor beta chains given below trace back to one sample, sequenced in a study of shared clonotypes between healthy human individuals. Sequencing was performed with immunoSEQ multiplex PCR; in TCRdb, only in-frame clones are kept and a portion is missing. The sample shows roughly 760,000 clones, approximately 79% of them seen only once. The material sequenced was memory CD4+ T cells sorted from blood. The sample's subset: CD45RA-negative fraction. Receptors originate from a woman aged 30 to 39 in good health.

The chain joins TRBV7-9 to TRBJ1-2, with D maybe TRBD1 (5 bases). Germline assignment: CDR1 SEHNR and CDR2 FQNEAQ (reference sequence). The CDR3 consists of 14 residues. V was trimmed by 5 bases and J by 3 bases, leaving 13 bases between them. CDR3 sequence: CASSEPLGDYGYTF. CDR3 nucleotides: TGTGCCAGCAGCGAACCCTTGGGGGACTATGGCTACACCTTC.

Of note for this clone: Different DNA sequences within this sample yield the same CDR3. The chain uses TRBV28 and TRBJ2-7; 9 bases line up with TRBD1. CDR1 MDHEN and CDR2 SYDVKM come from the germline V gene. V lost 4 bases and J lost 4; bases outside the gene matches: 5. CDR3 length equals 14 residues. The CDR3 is CASSSPGQGYEQYF. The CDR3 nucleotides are TGTGCCAGCAGTTCCCCCGGACAGGGGTACGAGCAGTACTTC. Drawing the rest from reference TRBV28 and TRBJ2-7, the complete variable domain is DVKVTQSSRYLVKRTGEKVFLECVQDMDHENMFWYRQDPGLGLRLIYFSYDVKMKEKGDIPEGYSVSREKKERFSLILESASTNQTSMYLCASSSPGQGYEQYFGPGTRLTVT.

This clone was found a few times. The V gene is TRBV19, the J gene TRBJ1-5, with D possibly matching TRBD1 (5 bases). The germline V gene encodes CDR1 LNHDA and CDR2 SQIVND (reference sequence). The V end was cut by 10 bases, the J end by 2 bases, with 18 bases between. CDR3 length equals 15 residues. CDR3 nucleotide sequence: TGTGCCACCGTAGGGAGGGGAAGGGGCAATCAGCCCCAGCATTTT. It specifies CATVGRGRGNQPQHF. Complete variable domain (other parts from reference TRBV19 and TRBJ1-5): DGGITQSPKYLFRKEGQNVTLSCEQNLNHDAMYWYRQDPGQGLRLIYYSQIVNDFQKGDIAEGYSVSREKKESFPLTVTSAQKNPTAFYLCATVGRGRGNQPQHFGDGTRLSIL.

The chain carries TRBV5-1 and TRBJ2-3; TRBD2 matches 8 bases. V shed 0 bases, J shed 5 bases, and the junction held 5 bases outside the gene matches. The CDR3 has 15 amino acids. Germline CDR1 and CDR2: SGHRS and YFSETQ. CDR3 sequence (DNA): TGCGCCAGCAGCTTGGCGGGAGGGCCTCTAGATACGCAGTATTTT. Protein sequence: CASSLAGGPLDTQYF.

The CDR3 here is CASSALAGAGAEQYF. CDR3 in DNA: TGCGCCAGCAGTGCACTAGCGGGAGCCGGCGCCGAGCAGTACTTC. The chain combines TRBV10-1 with TRBJ2-7; 11 bases fit TRBD2. Germline values: CDR1 WNHNN, CDR2 SYGVQD (reference sequence). The length of the CDR3 is 15 residues. J lost 6 bases, V lost 4 bases, and 8 bases had no gene match.

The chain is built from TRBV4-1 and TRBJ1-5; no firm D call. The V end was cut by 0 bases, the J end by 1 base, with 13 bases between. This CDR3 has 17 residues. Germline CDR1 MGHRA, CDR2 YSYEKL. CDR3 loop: CASSQETGIRSNQPQHF. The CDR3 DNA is TGCGCCAGCAGCCAAGAAACCGGGATTAGGAGCAATCAGCCCCAGCATTTT.

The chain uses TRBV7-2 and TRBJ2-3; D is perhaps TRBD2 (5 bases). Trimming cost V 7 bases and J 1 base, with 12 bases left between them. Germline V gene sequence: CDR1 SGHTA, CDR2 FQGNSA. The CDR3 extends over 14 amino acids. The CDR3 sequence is CASTRTGRTDTQYF. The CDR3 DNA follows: TGTGCCAGCACCAGGACTGGGCGCACAGATACGCAGTATTTT. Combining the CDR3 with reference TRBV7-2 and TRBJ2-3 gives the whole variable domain GAGVSQSPSNKVTEKGKDVELRCDPISGHTALYWYRQSLGQGLEFLIYFQGNSAPDKSGLPSDRFSAERTGGSVSTLTIQRTQQEDSAVYLCASTRTGRTDTQYFGPGTRLTVL.

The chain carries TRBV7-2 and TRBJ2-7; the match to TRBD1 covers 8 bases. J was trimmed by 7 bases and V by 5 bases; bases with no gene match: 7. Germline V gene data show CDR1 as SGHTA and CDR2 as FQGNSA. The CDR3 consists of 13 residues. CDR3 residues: CASSGNRGREQYF. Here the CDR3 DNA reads TGTGCCAGCAGCGGCAACAGGGGGAGGGAGCAGTACTTC.

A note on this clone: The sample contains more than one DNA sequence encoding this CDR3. The CDR3 bases are TGTGCCAGCAGTTCCGGACTAGCGGGAGGCGGTGAGACCCAGTACTTC. It is translated as CASSSGLAGGGETQYF. The V and J genes are TRBV2 and TRBJ2-5, with 14 bases matching TRBD2. The CDR3 spans 16 residues. Germline V gene sequence: CDR1 SNHLY, CDR2 FYNNEI. Trimming removed 5 bases from V and 5 bases from J; junction bases left unmatched: 7.

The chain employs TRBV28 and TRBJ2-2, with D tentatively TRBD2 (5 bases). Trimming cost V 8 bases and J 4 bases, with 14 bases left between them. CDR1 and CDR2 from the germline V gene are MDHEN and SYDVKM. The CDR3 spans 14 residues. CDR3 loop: CASRRGGGTGELFF. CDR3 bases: TGTGCCAGCCGACGGGGTGGTGGCACCGGGGAGCTGTTTTTT.

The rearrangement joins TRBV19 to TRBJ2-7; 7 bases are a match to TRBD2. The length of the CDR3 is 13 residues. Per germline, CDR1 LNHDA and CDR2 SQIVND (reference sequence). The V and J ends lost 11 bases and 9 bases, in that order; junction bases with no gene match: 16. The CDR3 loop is CASQGAGWGGQYF. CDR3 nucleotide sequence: TGTGCCTCCCAGGGAGCAGGATGGGGGGGGCAGTACTTC.

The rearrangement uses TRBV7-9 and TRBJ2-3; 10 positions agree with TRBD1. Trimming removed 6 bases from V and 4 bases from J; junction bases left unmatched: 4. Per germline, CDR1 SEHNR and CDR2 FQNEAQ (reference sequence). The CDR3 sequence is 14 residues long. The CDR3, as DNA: TGTGCCAGCAGTTGGGGGACAGGGGCAGATACGCAGTATTTT. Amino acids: CASSWGTGADTQYF.

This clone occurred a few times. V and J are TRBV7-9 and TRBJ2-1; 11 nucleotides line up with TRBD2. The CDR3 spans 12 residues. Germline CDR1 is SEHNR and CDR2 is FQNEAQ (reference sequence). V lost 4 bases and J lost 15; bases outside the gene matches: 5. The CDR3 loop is CASSSGLAASFF. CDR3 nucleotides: TGTGCCAGCAGCTCGGGACTAGCGGCGTCGTTCTTC.

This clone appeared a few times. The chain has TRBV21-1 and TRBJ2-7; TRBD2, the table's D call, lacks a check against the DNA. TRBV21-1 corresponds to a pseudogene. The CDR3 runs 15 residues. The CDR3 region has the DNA TGTGCCAGCAGCCTCCGTTACGGACTAGACTTCGAGCAGTACTTC. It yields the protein CASSLRYGLDFEQYF.

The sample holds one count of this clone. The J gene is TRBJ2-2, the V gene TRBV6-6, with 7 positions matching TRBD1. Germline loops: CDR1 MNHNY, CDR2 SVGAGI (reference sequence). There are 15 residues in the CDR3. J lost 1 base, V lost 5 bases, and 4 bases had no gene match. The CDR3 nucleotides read TGTGCCAGCAGTGATGGACAGGTGAACACCGGGGAGCTGTTTTTT. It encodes CASSDGQVNTGELFF.

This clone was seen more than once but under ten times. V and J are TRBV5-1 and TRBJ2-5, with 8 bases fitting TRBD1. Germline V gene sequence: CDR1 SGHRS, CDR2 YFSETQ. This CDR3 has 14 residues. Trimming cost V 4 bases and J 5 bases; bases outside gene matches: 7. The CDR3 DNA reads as TGCGCCAGCAGCCTGGGACAGGAGTTTGAGACCCAGTACTTC. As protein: CASSLGQEFETQYF.

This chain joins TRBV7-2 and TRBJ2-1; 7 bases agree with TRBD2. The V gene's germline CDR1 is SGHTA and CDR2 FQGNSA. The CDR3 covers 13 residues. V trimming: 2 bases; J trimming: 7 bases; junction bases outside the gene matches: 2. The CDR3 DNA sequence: TGTGCCAGCAGCTTACTAGCGGTAAATGAGCAGTTCTTC. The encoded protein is CASSLLAVNEQFF.

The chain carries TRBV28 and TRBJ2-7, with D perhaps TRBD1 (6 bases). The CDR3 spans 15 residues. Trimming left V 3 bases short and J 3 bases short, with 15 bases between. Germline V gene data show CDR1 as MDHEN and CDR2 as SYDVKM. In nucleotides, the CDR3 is TGTGCCAGCAGTTTCAGAACAAGGGGGAACTACGAGCAGTACTTC. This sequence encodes CASSFRTRGNYEQYF. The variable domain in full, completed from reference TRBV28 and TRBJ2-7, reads DVKVTQSSRYLVKRTGEKVFLECVQDMDHENMFWYRQDPGLGLRLIYFSYDVKMKEKGDIPEGYSVSREKKERFSLILESASTNQTSMYLCASSFRTRGNYEQYFGPGTRLTVT.

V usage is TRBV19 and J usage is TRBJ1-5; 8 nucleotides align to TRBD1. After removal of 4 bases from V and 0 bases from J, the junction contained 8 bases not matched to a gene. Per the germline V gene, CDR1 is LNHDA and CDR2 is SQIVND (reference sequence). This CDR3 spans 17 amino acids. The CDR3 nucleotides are TGTGCCAGTAGTAGGGACAGGAGGGGGTATAGCAATCAGCCCCAGCATTTT. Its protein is CASSRDRRGYSNQPQHF.